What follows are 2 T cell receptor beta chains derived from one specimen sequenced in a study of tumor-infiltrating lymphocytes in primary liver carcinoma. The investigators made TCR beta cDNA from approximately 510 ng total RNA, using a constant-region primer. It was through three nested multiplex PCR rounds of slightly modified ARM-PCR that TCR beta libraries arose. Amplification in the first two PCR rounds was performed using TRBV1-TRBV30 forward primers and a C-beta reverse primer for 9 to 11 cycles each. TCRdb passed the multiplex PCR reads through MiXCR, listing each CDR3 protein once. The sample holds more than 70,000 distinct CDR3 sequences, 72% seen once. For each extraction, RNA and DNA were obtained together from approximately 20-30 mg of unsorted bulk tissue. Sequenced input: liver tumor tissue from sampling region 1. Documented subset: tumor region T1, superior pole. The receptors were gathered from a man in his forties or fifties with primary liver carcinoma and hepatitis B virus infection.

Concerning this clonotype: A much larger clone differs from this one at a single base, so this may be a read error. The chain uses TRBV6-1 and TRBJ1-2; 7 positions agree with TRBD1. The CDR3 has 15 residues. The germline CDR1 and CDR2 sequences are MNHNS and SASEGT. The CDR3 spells CASIKALQGDYDYTF. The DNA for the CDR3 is TGTGCCAGCATCAAGGCCCTTCAGGGGGACTATGACTACACCTTC.

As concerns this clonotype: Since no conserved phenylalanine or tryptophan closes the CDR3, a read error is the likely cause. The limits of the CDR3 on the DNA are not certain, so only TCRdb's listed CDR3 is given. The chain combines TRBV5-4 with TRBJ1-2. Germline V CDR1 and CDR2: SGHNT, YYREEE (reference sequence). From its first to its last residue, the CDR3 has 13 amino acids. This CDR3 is CASSVDRHYGYAL.